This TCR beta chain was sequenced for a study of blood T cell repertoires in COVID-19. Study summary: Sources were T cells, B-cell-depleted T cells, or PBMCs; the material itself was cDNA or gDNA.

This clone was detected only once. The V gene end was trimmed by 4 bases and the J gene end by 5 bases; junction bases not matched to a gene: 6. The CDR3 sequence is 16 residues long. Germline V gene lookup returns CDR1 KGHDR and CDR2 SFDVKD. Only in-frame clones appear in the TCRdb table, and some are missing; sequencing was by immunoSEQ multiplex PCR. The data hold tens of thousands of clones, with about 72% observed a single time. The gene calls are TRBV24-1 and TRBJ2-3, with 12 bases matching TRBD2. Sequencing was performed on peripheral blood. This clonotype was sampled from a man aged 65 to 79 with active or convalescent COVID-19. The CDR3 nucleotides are TGTGCCACCAGTGAGTCTAGCGGGGGGGCCAGAGATACGCAGTATTTT. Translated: CATSESSGGARDTQYF.